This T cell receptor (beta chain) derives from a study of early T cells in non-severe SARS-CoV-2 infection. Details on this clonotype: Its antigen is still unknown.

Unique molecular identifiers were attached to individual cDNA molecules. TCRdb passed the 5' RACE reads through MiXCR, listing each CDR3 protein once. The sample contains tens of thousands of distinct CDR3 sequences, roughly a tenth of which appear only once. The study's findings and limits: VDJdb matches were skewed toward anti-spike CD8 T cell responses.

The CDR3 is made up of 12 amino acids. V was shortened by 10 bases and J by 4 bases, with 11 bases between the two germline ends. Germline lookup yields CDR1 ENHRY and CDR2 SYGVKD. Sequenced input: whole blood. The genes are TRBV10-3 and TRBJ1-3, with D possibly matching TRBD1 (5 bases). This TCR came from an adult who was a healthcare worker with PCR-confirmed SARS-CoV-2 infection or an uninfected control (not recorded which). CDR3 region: CATRPGGNTIYF. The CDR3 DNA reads TGTGCCACCCGCCCAGGGGGAAACACCATATATTTT.